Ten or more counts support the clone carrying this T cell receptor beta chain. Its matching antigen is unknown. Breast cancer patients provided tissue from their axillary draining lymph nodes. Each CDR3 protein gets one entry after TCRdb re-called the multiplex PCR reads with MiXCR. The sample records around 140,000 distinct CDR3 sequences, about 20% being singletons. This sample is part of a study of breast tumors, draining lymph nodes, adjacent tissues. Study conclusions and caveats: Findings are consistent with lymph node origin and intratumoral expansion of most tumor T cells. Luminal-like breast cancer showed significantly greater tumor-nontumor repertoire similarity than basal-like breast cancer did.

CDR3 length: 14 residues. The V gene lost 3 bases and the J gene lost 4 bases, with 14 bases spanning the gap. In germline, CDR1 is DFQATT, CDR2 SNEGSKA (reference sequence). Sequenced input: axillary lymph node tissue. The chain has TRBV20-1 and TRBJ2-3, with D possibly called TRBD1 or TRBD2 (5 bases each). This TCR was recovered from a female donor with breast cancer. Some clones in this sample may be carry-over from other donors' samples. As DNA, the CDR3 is TGCAGTGCTAGTGGGGGAGCTGCCCCAGATACGCAGTATTTT. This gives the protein CSASGGAAPDTQYF.